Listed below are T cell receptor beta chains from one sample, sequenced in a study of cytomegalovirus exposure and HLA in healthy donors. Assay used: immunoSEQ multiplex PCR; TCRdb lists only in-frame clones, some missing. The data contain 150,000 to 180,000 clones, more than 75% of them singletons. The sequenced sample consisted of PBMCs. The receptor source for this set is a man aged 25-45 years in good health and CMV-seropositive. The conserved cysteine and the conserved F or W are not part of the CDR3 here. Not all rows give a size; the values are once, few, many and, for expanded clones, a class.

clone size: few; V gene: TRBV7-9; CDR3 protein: ASSLSGRSYEQY
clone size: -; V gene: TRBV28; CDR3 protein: ASSPPGGMAEAF
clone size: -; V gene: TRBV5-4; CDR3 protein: ASSQDRGNQETQY
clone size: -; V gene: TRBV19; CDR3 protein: ASHTGGLNTEAF
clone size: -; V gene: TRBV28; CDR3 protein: ASSFRQGPETQY
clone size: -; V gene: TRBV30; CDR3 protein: AWSSPGTSGGYEQY
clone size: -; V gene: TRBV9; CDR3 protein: ASSVGGIVAGFEQF
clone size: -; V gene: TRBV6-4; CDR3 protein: ASARTGNTGELF
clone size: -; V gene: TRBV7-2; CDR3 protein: ASSLAGLSSYEQY
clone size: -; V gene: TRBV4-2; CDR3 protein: ASSQVGQGEGDTQY
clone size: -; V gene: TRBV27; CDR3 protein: ASSLAGFTYEQY
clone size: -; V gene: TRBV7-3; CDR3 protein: ASSSFGLAGAGEQY
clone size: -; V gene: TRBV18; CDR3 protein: ASSPNSNQPQH
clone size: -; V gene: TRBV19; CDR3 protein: ASIRSPSSAGGNTIY
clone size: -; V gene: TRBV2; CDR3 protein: ASSSTGSNSPLH
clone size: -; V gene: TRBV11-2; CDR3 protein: ASSFSAGIAEAF
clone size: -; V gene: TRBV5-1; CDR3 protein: ASCESDSYEQY
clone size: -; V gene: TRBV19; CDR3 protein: ASSKKYTYEQY
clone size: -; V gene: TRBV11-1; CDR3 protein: ASSLNRVAGELF
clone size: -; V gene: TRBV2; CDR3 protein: ASSDVDKSNQPQH
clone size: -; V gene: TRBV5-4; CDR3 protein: ASSLAGAGSHGYT
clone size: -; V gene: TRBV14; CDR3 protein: ASSHLPAGGPREQY
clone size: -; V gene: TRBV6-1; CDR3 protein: ASSRTGQNTEAF
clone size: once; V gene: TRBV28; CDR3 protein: ASTPGGSVGELF
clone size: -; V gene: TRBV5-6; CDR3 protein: ASSFWRLNTEAF
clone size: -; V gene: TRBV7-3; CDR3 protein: ASSAQGNYGYT
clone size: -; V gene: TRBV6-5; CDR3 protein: ASSYSPVLGNTIY
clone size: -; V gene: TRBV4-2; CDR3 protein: ASSQGRGSNEKLF
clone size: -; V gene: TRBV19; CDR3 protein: ASRTGSSGNTIY
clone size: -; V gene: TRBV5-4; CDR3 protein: ASSLGAGAYEQY
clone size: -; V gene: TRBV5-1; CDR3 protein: ASSLSWGGGSPLH
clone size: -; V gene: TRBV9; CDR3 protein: ASSPQQEYEQY
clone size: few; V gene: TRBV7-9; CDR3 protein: SSSLGEGSYGYT
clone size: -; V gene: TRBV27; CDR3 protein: ASRAPLAEGSRYEQY
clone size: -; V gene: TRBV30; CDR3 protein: AWTTGLASRRELF
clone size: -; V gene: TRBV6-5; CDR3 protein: ASSSNRGTGQPQH
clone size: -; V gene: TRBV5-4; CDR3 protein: ASSLGQETGELF
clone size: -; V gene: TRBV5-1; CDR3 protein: ASSLWSRGQGTDTQY
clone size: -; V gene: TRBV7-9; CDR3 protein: ASSTDSPGHNTGELF
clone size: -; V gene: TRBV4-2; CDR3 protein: ASSQEGSGGYGYT
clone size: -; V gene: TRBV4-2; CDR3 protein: ASSPGGGRSYEQY